The T cell receptor beta chain under discussion was sequenced for a study of blood T cell repertoires in COVID-19. Study information: Collection of acute and convalescent COVID-19 samples took place in the United States, Italy and Spain. From T cells, B-cell-depleted T cells, or PBMCs came the material, which was cDNA or gDNA.

Germline V gene lookup returns CDR1 SGDLS and CDR2 YYNGEE. The CDR3 spans 16 residues. V trimming: 2 bases; J trimming: 5 bases; junction bases outside the gene matches: 10. In the original analysis: Reference gene primers were amplified, and this amplification served to estimate nucleated cell counts. The data were produced by immunoSEQ multiplex PCR, yet TCRdb's version contains in-frame clones alone and is incomplete. V and J calls and clone size are as listed in that table; D and trimming were resolved from the DNA. This sample carries 90,000 to 130,000 clones, approximately 86% of them seen once, and the ten largest clones take 3.5% to 4.5%.

The J gene is TRBJ2-5, the V gene TRBV9; TRBD1 agrees at 9 bases. This TCR was sampled from a man aged 40-55 years with acute or convalescent COVID-19. Sequenced material: peripheral blood. This CDR3 reads CASSVSGTGFGETQYF. CDR3 nucleotides: TGTGCCAGCAGCGTCTCCGGGACAGGGTTTGGGGAGACCCAGTACTTC.